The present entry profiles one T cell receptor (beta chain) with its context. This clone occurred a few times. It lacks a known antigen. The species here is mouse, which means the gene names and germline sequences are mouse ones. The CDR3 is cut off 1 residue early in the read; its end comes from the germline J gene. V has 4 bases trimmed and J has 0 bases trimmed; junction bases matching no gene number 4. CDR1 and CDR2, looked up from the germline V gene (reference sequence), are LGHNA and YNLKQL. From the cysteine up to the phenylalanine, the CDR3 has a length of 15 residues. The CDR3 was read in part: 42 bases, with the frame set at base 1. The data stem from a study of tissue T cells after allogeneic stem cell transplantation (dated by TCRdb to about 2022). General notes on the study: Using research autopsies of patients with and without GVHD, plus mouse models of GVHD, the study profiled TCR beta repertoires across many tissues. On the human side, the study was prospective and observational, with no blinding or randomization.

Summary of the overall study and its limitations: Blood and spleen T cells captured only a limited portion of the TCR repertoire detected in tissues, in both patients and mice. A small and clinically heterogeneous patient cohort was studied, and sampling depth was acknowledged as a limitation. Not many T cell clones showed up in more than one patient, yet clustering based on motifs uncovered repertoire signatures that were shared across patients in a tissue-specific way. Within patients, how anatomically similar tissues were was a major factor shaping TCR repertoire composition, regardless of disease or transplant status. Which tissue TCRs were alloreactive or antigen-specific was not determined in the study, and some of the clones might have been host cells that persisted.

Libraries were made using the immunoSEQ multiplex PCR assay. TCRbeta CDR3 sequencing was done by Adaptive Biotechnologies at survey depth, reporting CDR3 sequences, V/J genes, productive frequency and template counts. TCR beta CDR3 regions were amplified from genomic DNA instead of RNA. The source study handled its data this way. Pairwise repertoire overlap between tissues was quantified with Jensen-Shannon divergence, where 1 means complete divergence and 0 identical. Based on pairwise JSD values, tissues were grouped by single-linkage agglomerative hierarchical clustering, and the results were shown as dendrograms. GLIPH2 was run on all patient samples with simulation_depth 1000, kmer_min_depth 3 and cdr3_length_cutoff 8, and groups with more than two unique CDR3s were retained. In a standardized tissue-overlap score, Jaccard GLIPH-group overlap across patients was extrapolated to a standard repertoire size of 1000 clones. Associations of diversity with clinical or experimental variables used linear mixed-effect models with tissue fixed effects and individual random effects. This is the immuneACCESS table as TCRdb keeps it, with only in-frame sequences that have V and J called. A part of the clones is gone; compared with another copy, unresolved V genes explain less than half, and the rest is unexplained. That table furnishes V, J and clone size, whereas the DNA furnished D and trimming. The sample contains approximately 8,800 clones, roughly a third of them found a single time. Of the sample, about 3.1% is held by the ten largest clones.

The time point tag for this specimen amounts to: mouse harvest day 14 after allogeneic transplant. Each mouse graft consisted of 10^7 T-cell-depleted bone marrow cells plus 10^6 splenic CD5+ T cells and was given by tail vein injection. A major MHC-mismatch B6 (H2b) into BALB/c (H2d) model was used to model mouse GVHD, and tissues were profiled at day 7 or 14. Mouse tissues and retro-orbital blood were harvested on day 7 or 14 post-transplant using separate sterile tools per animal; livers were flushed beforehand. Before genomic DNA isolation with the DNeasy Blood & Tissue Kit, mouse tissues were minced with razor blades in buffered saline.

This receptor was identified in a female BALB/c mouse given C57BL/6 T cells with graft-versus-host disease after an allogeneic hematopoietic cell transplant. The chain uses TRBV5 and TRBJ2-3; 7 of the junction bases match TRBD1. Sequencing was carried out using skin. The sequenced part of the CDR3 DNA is TGTGCCAGCAGCCCGGGACAGCATAGTGCAGAAACGCTGTAT. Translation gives CASSPGQHSAETLY. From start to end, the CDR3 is CASSPGQHSAETLYF.